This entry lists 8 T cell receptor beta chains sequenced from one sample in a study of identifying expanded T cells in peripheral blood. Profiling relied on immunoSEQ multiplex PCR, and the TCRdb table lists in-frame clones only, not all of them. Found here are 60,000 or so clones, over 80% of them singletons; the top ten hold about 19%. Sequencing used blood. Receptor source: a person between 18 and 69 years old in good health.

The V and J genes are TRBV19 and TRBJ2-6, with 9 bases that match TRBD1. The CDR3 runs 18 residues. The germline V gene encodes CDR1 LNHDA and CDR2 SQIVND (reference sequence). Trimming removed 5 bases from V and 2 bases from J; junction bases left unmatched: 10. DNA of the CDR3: TGTGCCAGTAGTGAAGCGGGACAGGGTAACACTGGGGCCAACGTCCTGACTTTC. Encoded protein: CASSEAGQGNTGANVLTF.

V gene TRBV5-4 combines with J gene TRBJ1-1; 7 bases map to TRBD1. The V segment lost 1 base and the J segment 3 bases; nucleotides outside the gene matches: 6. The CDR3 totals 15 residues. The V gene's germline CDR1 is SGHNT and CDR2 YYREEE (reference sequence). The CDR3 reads CASSLTGQHYTEAFF. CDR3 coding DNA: TGTGCCAGCAGCTTGACGGGACAGCATTACACTGAAGCTTTCTTT.

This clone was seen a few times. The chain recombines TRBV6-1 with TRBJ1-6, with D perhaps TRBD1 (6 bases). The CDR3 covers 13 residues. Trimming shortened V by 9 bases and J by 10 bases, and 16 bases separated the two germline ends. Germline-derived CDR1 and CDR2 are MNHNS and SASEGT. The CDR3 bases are TGTGCCAGTGATGAGGGGGTAAGATCACCCCTCCACTTT. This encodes CASDEGVRSPLHF.

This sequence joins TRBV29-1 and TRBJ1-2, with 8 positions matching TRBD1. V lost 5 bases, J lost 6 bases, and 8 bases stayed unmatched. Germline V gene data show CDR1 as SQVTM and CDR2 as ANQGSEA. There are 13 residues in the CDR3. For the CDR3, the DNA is TGCAGCGTTAGTCTGACAGGGGCTCATGGCTACACCTTC. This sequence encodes CSVSLTGAHGYTF.

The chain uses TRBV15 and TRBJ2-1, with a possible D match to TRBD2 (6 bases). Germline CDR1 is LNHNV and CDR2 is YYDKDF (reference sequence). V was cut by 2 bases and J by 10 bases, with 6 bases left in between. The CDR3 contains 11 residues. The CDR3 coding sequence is TGTGCCACCAGCAGACTAGCGGAGCAGTTCTTC. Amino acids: CATSRLAEQFF. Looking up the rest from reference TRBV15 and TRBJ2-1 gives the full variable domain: DAMVIQNPRYQVTQFGKPVTLSCSQTLNHNVMYWYQQKSSQAPKLLFHYYDKDFNNEADTPDNFQSRRPNTSFCFLDIRSPGLGDTAMYLCATSRLAEQFFGPGTRLTVL.

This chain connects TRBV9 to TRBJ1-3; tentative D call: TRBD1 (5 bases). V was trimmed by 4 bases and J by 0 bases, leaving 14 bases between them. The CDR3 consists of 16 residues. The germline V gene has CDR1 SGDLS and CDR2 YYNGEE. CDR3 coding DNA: TGTGCCAGCAGCCCCCACAGGCTTACCTCTGGAAACACCATATATTTT. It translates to CASSPHRLTSGNTIYF.

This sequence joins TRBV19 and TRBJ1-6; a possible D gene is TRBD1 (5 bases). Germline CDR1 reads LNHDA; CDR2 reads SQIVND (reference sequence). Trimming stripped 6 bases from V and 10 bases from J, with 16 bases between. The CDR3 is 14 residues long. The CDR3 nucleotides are TGTGCCAGTAGCCTCGGGGGAGAGGGATCACCCCTCCACTTT. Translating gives CASSLGGEGSPLHF.

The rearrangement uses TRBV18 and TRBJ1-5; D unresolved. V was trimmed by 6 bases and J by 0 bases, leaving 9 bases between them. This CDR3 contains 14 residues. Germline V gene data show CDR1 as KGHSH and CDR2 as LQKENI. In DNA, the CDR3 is TGTGCCAGCTCTCAGGCGGATAGCAATCAGCCCCAGCATTTT. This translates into CASSQADSNQPQHF. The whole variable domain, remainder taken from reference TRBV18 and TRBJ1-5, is NAGVMQNPRHLVRRRGQEARLRCSPMKGHSHVYWYRQLPEEGLKFMVYLQKENIIDESGMPKERFSAEFPKEGPSILRIQQVVRGDSAAYFCASSQADSNQPQHFGDGTRLSIL.